The T cell receptor beta chain under discussion was sequenced for a study of shared clonotypes between healthy human individuals. Study conclusions and caveats: What rarefaction showed was incomplete sorted-subset sequencing despite large depth. Across four donors, naive CD4 shared roughly 5%, naive CD8 about 3.2%, memory CD4 2% to 2.5%, memory CD8 0.4%.

Germline V gene lookup returns CDR1 SGHTS and CDR2 YDEGEE. V was trimmed by 4 bases and J by 4 bases, leaving 12 bases between them. The CDR3 covers 13 residues. Terminally differentiated effector memory CD45RA+ cells were excluded by CCR7 positive selection of CD45RO-negative cells. Sorted-subset replicate PCR reactions were performed with roughly 200 ng DNA, corresponding to tens of thousands of T cell genomes. Method: immunoSEQ multiplex PCR; TCRdb's copy keeps in-frame clones and lacks some. The sample lists 450,000 to 700,000 clones; roughly 95% were seen once. On this clone itself: Its antigen is undetermined.

Specimen: naive CD8+ T cells sorted from blood. This chain links TRBV5-8 with TRBJ2-7; D is tentatively TRBD1 or TRBD2 (5 bases each). This TCR came from a woman aged 25 to 39 in good health. In nucleotides, the CDR3 is TGTGCCAGCAGCGCCGGGACCGGATACGAGCAGTACTTC. It specifies CASSAGTGYEQYF.